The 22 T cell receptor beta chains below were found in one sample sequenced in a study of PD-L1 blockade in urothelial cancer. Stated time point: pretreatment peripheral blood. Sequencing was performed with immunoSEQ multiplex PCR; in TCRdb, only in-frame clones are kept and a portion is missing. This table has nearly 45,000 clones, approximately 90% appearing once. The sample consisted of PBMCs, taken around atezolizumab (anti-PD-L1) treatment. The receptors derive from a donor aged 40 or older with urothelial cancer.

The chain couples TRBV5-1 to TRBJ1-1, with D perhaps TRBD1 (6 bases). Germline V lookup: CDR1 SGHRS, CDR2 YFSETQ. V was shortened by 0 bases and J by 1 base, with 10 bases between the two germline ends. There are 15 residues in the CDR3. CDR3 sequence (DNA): TGCGCCAGCAGCTTGGCGGTGGGGGCGAACACTGAAGCTTTCTTT. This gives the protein CASSLAVGANTEAFF.

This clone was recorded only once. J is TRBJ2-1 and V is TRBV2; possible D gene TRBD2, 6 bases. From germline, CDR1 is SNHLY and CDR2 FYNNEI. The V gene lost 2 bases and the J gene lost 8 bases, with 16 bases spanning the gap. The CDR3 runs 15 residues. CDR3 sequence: CASSEIAAPMDEQFF. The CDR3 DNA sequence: TGTGCCAGCAGTGAAATAGCGGCCCCTATGGATGAGCAGTTCTTC.

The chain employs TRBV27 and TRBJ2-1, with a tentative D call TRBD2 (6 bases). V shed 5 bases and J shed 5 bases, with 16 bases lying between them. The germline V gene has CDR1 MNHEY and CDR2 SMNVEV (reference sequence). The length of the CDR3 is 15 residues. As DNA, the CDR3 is TGTGCCAGCAGTCCGGGACTCCCCCCACACAATGAGCAGTTCTTC. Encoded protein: CASSPGLPPHNEQFF.

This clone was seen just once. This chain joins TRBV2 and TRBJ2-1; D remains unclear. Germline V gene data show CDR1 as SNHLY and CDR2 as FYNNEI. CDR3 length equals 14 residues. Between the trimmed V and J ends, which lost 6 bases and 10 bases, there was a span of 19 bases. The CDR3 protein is CASSHPLRSGEQFF. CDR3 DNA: TGTGCCAGCAGCCACCCCCTCCGGTCCGGGGAGCAGTTCTTC.

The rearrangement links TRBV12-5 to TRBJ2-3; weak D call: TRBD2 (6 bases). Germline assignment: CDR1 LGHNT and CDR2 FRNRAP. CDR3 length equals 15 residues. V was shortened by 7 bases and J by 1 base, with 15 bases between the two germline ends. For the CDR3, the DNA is TGTGCTAGTGCTAGAACCCCGGGGGGCACAGATACGCAGTATTTT. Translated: CASARTPGGTDTQYF.

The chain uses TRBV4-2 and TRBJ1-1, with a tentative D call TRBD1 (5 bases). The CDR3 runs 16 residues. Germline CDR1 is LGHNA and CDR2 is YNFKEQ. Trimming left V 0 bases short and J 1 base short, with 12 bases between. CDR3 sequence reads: CASSQDFPDKNTEAFF. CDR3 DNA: TGTGCCAGCAGCCAAGATTTCCCGGACAAGAACACTGAAGCTTTCTTT.

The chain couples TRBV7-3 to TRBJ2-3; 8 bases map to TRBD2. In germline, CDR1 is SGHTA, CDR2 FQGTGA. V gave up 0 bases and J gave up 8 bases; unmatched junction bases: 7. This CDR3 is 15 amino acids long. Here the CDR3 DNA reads TGTGCCAGCAGCTTAACGGGGAGCGGGAGCGGTACGCAGTATTTT. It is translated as CASSLTGSGSGTQYF.

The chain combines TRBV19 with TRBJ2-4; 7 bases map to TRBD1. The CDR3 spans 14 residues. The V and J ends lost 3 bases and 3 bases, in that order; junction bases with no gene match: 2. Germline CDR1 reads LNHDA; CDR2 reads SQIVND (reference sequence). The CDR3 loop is CASSIGDSKNIQYF. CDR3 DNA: TGTGCCAGTAGTATTGGGGACAGCAAAAACATTCAGTACTTC.

This chain's CDR3 is CASSMSGVRNTEAFF. CDR3 nucleotide sequence: TGTGCCAGTAGTATGTCAGGGGTCCGGAACACTGAAGCTTTCTTT. The chain uses TRBV19 and TRBJ1-1; TRBD1 might be the D (6 bases). The CDR3 extends over 15 amino acids. Trimming pared 3 bases from V and 1 base from J, leaving 12 bases between. Germline values: CDR1 LNHDA, CDR2 SQIVND (reference sequence).

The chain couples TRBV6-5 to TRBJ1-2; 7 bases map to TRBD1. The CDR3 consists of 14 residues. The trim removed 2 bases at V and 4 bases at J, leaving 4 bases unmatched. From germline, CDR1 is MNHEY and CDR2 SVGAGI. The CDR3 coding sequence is TGTGCCAGCAGTTACAGACAGGGCTCCTATGGCTACACCTTC. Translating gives CASSYRQGSYGYTF.

CDR3 protein: CASSPRAGGPYEQYF. In DNA, the CDR3 is TGTGCCAGCTCACCACGGGCGGGAGGTCCCTACGAGCAGTACTTC. The rearrangement links TRBV18 to TRBJ2-7, with TRBD2 identical over 8 bases. Germline V lookup: CDR1 KGHSH, CDR2 LQKENI. After removal of 1 base from V and 2 bases from J, the junction contained 4 bases not matched to a gene. The CDR3 sequence is 15 residues long.

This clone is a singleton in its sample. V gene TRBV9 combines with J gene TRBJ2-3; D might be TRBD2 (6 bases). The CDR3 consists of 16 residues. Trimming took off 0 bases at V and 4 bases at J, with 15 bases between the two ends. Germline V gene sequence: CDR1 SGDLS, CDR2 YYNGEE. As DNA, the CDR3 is TGTGCCAGCAGCGTAGTGGCGGGATCAGCCGCAGATACGCAGTATTTT. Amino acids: CASSVVAGSAADTQYF.

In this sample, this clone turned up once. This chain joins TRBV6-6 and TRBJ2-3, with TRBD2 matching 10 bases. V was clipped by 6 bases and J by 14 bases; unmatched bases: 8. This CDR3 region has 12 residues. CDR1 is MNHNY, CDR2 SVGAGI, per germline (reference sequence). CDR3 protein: CASSLAGAVVYF. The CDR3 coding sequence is TGTGCCAGCAGCCTAGCGGGAGCTGTGGTGTATTTT.

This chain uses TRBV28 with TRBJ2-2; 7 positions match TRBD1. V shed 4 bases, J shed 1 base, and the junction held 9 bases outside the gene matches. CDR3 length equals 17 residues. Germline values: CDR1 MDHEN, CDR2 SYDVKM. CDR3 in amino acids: CASSSATGKRNTGELFF. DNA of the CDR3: TGTGCCAGCAGTTCCGCGACAGGGAAAAGGAACACCGGGGAGCTGTTTTTT.

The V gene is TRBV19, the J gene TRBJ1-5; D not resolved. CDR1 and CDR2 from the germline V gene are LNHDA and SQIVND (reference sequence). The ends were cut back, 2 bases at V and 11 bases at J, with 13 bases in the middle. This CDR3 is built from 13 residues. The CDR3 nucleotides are TGTGCCAGTAGTATAAAAAGAACGGGAGCCCAGCATTTT. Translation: CASSIKRTGAQHF.

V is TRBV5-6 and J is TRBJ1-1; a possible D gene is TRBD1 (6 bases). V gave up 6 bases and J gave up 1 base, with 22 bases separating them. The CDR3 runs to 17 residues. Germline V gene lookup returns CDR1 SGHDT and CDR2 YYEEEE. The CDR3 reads CASIPGAGRAGNTEAFF. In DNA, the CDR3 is TGTGCCAGCATCCCGGGGGCAGGGAGGGCTGGGAACACTGAAGCTTTCTTT.

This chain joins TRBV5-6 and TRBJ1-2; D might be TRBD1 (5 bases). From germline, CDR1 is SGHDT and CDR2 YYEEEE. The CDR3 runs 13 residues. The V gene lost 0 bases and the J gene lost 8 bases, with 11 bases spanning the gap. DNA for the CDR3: TGTGCCAGCAGCTTGGTAGGGGTCTCCGGCTACACCTTC. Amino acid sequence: CASSLVGVSGYTF. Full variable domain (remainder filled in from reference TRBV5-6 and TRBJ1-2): DAGVTQSPTHLIKTRGQQVTLRCSPKSGHDTVSWYQQALGQGPQFIFQYYEEEERQRGNFPDRFSGHQFPNYSSELNVNALLLGDSALYLCASSLVGVSGYTFGSGTRLTVV.

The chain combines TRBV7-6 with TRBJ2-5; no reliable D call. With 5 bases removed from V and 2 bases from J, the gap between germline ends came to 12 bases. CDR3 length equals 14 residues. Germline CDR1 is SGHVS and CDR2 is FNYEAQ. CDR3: CASSPQTLQETQYF. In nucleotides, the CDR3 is TGTGCCAGCAGCCCCCAGACATTACAAGAGACCCAGTACTTC.

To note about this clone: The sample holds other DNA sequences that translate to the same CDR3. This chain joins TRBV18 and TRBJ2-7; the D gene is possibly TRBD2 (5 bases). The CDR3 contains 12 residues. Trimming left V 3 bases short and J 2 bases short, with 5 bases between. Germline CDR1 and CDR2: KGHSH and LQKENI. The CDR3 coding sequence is TGTGCCAGCTCACCCGGGACCTACGAGCAGTACTTC. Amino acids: CASSPGTYEQYF.

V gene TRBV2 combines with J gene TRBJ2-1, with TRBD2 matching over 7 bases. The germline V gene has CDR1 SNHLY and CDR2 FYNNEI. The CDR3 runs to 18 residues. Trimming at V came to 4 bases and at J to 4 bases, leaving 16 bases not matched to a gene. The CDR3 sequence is CASSGPFGGGPGYNEQFF. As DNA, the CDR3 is TGTGCCAGCAGTGGACCCTTTGGGGGAGGGCCAGGGTACAATGAGCAGTTCTTC.

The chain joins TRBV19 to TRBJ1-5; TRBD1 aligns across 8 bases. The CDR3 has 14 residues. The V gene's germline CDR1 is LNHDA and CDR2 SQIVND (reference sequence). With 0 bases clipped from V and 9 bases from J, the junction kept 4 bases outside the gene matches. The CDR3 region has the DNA TGTGCCAGTAGTATAGAACACAGGGGGAGGCCCCAGCATTTT. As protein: CASSIEHRGRPQHF.

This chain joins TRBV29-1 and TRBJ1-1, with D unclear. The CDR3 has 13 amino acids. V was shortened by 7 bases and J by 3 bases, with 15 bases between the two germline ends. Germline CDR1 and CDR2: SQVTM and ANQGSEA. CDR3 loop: CSAKTAADTEAFF. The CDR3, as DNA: TGCAGCGCCAAGACCGCGGCGGACACTGAAGCTTTCTTT.